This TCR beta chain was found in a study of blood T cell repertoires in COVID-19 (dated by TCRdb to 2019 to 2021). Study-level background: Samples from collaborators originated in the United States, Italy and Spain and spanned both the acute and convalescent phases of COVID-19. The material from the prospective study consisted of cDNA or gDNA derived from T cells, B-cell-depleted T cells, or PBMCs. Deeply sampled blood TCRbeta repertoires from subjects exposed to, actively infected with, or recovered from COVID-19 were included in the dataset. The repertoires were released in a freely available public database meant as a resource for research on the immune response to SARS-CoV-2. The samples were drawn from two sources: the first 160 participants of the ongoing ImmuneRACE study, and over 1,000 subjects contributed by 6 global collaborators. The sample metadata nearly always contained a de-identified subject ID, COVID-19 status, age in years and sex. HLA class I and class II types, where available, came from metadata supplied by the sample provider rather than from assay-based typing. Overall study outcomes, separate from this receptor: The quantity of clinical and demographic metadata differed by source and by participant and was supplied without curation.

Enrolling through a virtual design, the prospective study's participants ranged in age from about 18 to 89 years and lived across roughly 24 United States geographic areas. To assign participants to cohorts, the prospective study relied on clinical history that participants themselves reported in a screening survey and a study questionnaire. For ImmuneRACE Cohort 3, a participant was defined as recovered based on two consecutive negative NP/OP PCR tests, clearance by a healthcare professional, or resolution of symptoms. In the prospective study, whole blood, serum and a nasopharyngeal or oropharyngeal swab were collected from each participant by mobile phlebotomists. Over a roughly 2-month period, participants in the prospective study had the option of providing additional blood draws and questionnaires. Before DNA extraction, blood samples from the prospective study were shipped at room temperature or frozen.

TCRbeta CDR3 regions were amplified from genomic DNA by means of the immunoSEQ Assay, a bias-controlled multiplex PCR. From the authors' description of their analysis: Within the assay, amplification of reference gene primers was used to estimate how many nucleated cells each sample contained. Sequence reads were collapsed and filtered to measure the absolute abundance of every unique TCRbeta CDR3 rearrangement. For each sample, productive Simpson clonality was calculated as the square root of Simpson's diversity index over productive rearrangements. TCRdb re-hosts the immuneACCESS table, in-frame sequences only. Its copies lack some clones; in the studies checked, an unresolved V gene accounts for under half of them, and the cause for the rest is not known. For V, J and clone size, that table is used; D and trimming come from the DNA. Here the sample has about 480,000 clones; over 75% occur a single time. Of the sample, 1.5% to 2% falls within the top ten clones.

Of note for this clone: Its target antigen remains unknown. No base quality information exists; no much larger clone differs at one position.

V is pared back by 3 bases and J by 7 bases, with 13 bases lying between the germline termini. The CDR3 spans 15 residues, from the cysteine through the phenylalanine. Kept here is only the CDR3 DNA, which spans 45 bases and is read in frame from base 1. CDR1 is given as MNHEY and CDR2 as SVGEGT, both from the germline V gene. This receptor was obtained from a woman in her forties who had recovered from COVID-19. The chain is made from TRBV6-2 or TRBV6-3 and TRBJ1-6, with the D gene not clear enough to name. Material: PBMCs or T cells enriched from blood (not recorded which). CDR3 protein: CASSYSGQQNSPLHF. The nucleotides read TGTGCCAGCAGTTATTCTGGGCAGCAGAATTCACCCCTCCACTTT.